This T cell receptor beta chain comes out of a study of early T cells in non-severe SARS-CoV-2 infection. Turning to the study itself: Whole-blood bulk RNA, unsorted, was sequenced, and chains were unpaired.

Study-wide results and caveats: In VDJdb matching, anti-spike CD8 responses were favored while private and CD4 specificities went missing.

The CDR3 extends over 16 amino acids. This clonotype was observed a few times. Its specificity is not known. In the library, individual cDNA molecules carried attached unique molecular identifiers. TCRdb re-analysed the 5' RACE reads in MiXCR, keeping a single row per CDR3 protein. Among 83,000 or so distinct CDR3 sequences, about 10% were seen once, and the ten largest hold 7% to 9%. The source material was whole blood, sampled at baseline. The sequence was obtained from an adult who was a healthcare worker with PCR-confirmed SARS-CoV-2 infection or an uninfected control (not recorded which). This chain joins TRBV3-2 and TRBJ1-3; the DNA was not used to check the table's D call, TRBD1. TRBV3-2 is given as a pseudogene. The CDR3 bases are TGTGCCAGCAGCCAAGCGCGGGGGATTCCTGGAAACACCATATATTTT. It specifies CASSQARGIPGNTIYF.